This paragraph covers one TCR beta chain sequence. Its antigen is still unknown. Drawn from each donor were 8.5 to 10 milliliters of peripheral blood. Per-sample PBMC isolation yielded at least 6 million cells. V trimming: 0 bases; J trimming: 4 bases; junction bases outside the gene matches: 8. The V gene's germline CDR1 is DFQATT and CDR2 SNEGSKA (reference sequence). CDR3 size: 15 residues. The sample comes from a study of blood T cells in healthy people across ages. Study-wide results and limits: Whereas aged donors had fewer naive CD4+ cells, long-lived donors had more of them and higher diversity. In older individuals, TCR beta diversity per million T cells was lower, falling roughly linearly with age.

Together with a sample-barcoded 5' primer, a J-beta primer mix was included in a second PCR lasting roughly 6 to 12 cycles. Using its own MiXCR run on the 5' RACE reads, TCRdb lists one record per CDR3 protein. The sample carries roughly 730,000 distinct CDR3 sequences, about 56% recorded once. Material: blood. The receptor was isolated from a man aged 40-50 years in good health. The rearrangement uses TRBV20-1 and TRBJ2-7, with 8 nucleotides matching TRBD2. CDR3 protein: CSARDGTGRVYEQYF. Here the CDR3 DNA reads TGCAGTGCTAGAGATGGGACCGGGAGGGTTTACGAGCAGTACTTC.